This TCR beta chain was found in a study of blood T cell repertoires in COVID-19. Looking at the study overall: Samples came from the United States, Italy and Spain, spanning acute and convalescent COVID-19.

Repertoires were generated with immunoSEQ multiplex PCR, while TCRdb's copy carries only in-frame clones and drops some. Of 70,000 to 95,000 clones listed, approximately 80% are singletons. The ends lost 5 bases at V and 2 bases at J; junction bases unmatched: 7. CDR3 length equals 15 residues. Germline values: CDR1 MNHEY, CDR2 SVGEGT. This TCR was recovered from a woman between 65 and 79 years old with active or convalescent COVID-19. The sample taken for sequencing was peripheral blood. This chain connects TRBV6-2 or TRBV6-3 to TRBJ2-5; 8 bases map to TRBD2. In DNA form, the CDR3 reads TGTGCCAGCAGTAGGACTAGCCCGGGGCAAGAGACCCAGTACTTC. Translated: CASSRTSPGQETQYF.